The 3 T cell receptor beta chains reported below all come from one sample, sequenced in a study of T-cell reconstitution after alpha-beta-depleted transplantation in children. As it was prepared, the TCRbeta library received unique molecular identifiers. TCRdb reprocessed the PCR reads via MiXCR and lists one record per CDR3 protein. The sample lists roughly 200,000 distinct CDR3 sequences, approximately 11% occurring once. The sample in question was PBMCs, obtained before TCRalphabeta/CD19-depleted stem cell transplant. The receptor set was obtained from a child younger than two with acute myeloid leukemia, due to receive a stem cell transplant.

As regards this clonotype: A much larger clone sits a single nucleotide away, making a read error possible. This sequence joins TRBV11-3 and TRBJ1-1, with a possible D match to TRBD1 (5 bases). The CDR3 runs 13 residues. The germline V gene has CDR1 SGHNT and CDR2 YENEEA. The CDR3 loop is CAGSFGRDTEAFF. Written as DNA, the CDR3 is TGTGCCGGCAGCTTTGGCAGGGACACTGAAGCTTTCTTT.

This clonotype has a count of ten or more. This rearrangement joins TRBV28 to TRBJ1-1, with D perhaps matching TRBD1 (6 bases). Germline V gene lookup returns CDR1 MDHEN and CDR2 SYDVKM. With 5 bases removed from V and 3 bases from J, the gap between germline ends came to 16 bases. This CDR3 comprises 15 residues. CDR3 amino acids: CASSPRQVADTEAFF. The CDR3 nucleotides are TGTGCCAGCAGTCCCCGACAGGTGGCGGACACTGAAGCTTTCTTT.

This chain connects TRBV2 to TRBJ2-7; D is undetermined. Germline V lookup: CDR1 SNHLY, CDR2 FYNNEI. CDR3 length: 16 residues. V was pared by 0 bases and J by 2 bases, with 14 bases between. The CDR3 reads CASSEALWQATYEQYF. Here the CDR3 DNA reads TGTGCCAGCAGTGAAGCGCTTTGGCAGGCAACCTACGAGCAGTACTTC.